Presented here are 22 T cell receptor beta chains from one specimen sequenced in a study of cytomegalovirus exposure and HLA in healthy donors (dated 2017 in TCRdb). Libraries were made using the immunoSEQ multiplex PCR assay. For the multiplex PCR, a mixture combining 60 forward primers for TCR Vbeta segments and 13 reverse primers for TCR Jbeta segments was used. Entries here come from immuneACCESS through TCRdb and include only in-frame sequences with V and J called. Some clones fail to appear in such tables; in the studies checked, an unresolved V gene covers under half of the shortfall, and the cause of the remainder is unknown. The sample data list about 190,000 clones, and over 70% of these were observed just once. The top ten clones comprise roughly 1.5% of the sample. What was sequenced was PBMCs. All receptors derive from a young woman in good health and CMV-seronegative.

The chain links TRBV5-6 to TRBJ1-6; maybe TRBD1 (6 bases). Trimming cost V 4 bases and J 8 bases, with 10 bases left between them. This CDR3 comprises 13 residues. Per the germline V gene, CDR1 is SGHDT and CDR2 is YYEEEE. CDR3 coding DNA: TGTGCCAGCAGCCTATACAGGGATTCACCCCTCCACTTT. Translated: CASSLYRDSPLHF.

The chain employs TRBV15 and TRBJ2-3, with D possibly matching TRBD1 (6 bases). Germline V CDR1 and CDR2: LNHNV, YYDKDF (reference sequence). The CDR3 loop spans 15 amino acids. The V and J ends lost 2 bases and 3 bases respectively, with 12 bases between them. The CDR3 nucleotides are TGTGCCACCAGCAGACCACAGGGCCCGACAGATACGCAGTATTTT. Amino acid sequence: CATSRPQGPTDTQYF.

This chain links TRBV13 with TRBJ1-1, with TRBD1 matching over 8 bases. CDR3 length equals 18 residues. Trimming at V came to 1 base and at J to 3 bases, leaving 13 bases not matched to a gene. In germline, CDR1 is PRHDT, CDR2 FYEKMQ (reference sequence). The DNA of the CDR3 is TGTGCCAGCAGCTTAGTTTCCCGGACAGGGATCGGGGACACTGAAGCTTTCTTT. The encoded protein is CASSLVSRTGIGDTEAFF.

J is TRBJ2-3 and V is TRBV5-6; perhaps TRBD2 as D (6 bases). There are 15 residues in the CDR3. Germline V gene sequence: CDR1 SGHDT, CDR2 YYEEEE. V dropped 4 bases and J dropped 2 bases, with 14 bases sitting between them. This CDR3 is CASSLPRGATDTQYF. In DNA form, the CDR3 reads TGTGCCAGCAGCCTTCCTCGCGGGGCCACAGATACGCAGTATTTT.

The genes are TRBV6-5 and TRBJ1-3, with 8 bases aligning to TRBD1. The junction had 0 bases not matched to a gene; V was cut back by 2 bases and J by 0 bases. Germline CDR1 is MNHEY and CDR2 is SVGAGI. This CDR3 has 15 residues. In DNA form, the CDR3 reads TGTGCCAGCAGTTACCAGGGGGCCTCTGGAAACACCATATATTTT. This translates into CASSYQGASGNTIYF.

This chain uses TRBV14 with TRBJ1-6; D is perhaps TRBD1 (6 bases). With 2 bases removed from V and 9 bases from J, the gap between germline ends came to 11 bases. The CDR3 is made up of 14 amino acids. Germline CDR1 and CDR2: SGHDN and FVKESK. The CDR3 nucleotides read TGTGCCAGCAGCCAATCAGGGGCTAGTTCACCCCTCCACTTT. Translated, it gives CASSQSGASSPLHF.

The CDR3 bases are TGTGCCAGCAGTTTAACTAGTCCGGGCGAGCAGTACTTC. It specifies CASSLTSPGEQYF. V gene TRBV27 combines with J gene TRBJ2-7, with a weak D call TRBD2 (5 bases). Trimming stripped 2 bases from V and 6 bases from J, with 11 bases between. This CDR3 spans 13 amino acids. Germline V gives CDR1 MNHEY, CDR2 SMNVEV (reference sequence).

As to this clone: The sample holds other DNA sequences that translate to the same CDR3. The chain links TRBV6-5 to TRBJ2-7, with TRBD1 matching over 10 bases. Germline values: CDR1 MNHEY, CDR2 SVGAGI. The CDR3 spans 13 residues. V shed 6 bases and J 3 bases; nucleotides not matched to a gene: 2. As DNA, the CDR3 is TGTGCCAGCAGCCGGGACAGGGGCTACGAGCAGTACTTC. This sequence encodes CASSRDRGYEQYF.

The V gene is TRBV2, the J gene TRBJ1-2, with 10 bases matching TRBD1. The CDR3 sequence is 13 residues long. V was clipped by 7 bases and J by 8 bases; unmatched bases: 7. From germline, CDR1 is SNHLY and CDR2 FYNNEI. The CDR3 is CASIPDRGRGYTF. In DNA form, the CDR3 reads TGTGCCAGCATTCCCGACAGGGGGCGAGGCTACACCTTC.

J is TRBJ1-3 and V is TRBV28; 8 positions match TRBD1. The CDR3 covers 14 residues. Germline V gene sequence: CDR1 MDHEN, CDR2 SYDVKM. J lost 4 bases, V lost 6 bases, and 5 bases had no gene match. The CDR3 DNA is TGTGCCAGCAGGGCAGGGGGCGGGGGAAACACCATATATTTT. Protein product: CASRAGGGGNTIYF.

This chain links TRBV4-1 with TRBJ2-1; 7 bases map to TRBD2. The trim removed 0 bases at V and 1 base at J, leaving 9 bases unmatched. Germline V CDR1 and CDR2: MGHRA, YSYEKL. The CDR3 is 18 residues long. The CDR3 bases are TGCGCCAGCAGCCAAGATTCGAGCCTAGCGGTTTCCTACAATGAGCAGTTCTTC. Translated: CASSQDSSLAVSYNEQFF.

This clone was seen a handful of times. V is TRBV28 and J is TRBJ1-6, with 8 bases lining up with TRBD1. V shed 3 bases, J shed 10 bases, and the junction held 14 bases outside the gene matches. Germline-derived CDR1 and CDR2 are MDHEN and SYDVKM. This CDR3 contains 17 residues. The CDR3 protein is CASSFIARGRVGSPLHF. DNA for the CDR3: TGTGCCAGCAGTTTCATTGCCAGGGGGCGAGTAGGATCACCCCTCCACTTT.

The chain is built from TRBV6-5 and TRBJ2-5, with D maybe TRBD1 (5 bases). CDR1 and CDR2 from the germline V gene are MNHEY and SVGAGI. The CDR3 has 12 amino acids. The V end was cut by 9 bases, the J end by 4 bases, with 12 bases between. CDR3 sequence: CASSGLGETQYF. The CDR3 DNA is TGTGCCAGTTCAGGGTTGGGAGAGACCCAGTACTTC.

V and J are TRBV7-3 and TRBJ2-1; tentative D call: TRBD2 (5 bases). In germline, CDR1 is SGHTA, CDR2 FQGTGA. This CDR3 is 19 amino acids long. V was clipped by 5 bases and J by 3 bases, with 26 bases between them. The CDR3 spells CASSPLPAWERRNYNEQFF. For the CDR3, the DNA is TGTGCCAGCAGCCCACTCCCCGCTTGGGAGCGGAGAAACTACAATGAGCAGTTCTTC.

The CDR3 reads CASSLGLAFSNIQYF. CDR3 bases: TGCGCCAGCAGCTTGGGCCTAGCCTTCTCAAACATTCAGTACTTC. V is TRBV5-1 and J is TRBJ2-4; D may be TRBD2 (5 bases). Trimming cost V 0 bases and J 6 bases, with 13 bases left between them. The length of the CDR3 is 15 residues. Germline assignment: CDR1 SGHRS and CDR2 YFSETQ.

This chain connects TRBV5-1 to TRBJ2-3; D may be TRBD2 (6 bases). CDR3 length: 15 residues. Germline CDR1 is SGHRS and CDR2 is YFSETQ. Trimming removed 0 bases at V and 0 bases at J, with 8 bases between. CDR3 DNA: TGCGCCAGCAGCTTGGGGGGGACTAGCACAGATACGCAGTATTTT. This encodes CASSLGGTSTDTQYF. The whole variable domain, filled in from reference TRBV5-1 and TRBJ2-3, reads KAGVTQTPRYLIKTRGQQVTLSCSPISGHRSVSWYQQTPGQGLQFLFEYFSETQRNKGNFPGRFSGRQFSNSRSEMNVSTLELGDSALYLCASSLGGTSTDTQYFGPGTRLTVL.

The chain employs TRBV6-5 and TRBJ2-1; possible D gene TRBD1, 7 bases. Trimming removed 7 bases at V and 8 bases at J, with 15 bases between. Germline values: CDR1 MNHEY, CDR2 SVGAGI. The CDR3 extends over 13 amino acids. For the CDR3, the DNA is TGTGCCAGCACGGGGCAGGGGGACTATGAGCAGTTCTTC. It encodes CASTGQGDYEQFF.

This clone is a singleton in its sample. The chain is built from TRBV6-1 and TRBJ2-5; weak D call: TRBD1 (6 bases). The germline V gene has CDR1 MNHNS and CDR2 SASEGT. With 3 bases removed from V and 3 bases from J, the gap between germline ends came to 11 bases. The CDR3 runs to 14 residues. CDR3 nucleotides: TGTGCCAGCAGTGAGGTGTCAGGGGAAGAGACCCAGTACTTC. This translates into CASSEVSGEETQYF.

The chain links TRBV9 to TRBJ2-3; 8 bases map to TRBD2. The CDR3 totals 14 residues. V trimming: 4 bases; J trimming: 4 bases; junction bases outside the gene matches: 5. Looked up from germline, CDR1 is SGDLS and CDR2 is YYNGEE. CDR3 bases: TGTGCCAGCAGCCCTCGGGGGGGCGCAGATACGCAGTATTTT. Translating gives CASSPRGGADTQYF.

The chain joins TRBV6-6 to TRBJ2-5; TRBD1 matches at 9 bases. In germline, CDR1 is MNHNY, CDR2 SVGAGI (reference sequence). This CDR3 has 15 residues. J gave up 11 bases and V 4 bases, and 14 bases lay outside the gene matches. CDR3 protein: CASSSGGDRARFQYF. For the CDR3, the DNA is TGTGCCAGCAGTTCCGGCGGGGACAGGGCAAGGTTTCAGTACTTC.

The chain recombines TRBV7-9 with TRBJ2-7, with 13 bases fitting TRBD2. The CDR3 is 16 amino acids. The ends lost 5 bases at V and 1 base at J; junction bases unmatched: 5. The germline V gene has CDR1 SEHNR and CDR2 FQNEAQ (reference sequence). CDR3 coding DNA: TGTGCCAGCAGCCCGGGACTAGCGGGGACTTCCTACGAGCAGTACTTC. Residues: CASSPGLAGTSYEQYF.

The chain has TRBV7-9 and TRBJ1-2; no clear D gene. Germline V lookup: CDR1 SEHNR, CDR2 FQNEAQ (reference sequence). The CDR3 totals 13 residues. Trimming took off 5 bases at V and 7 bases at J, with 14 bases between the two ends. CDR3 sequence reads: CASSLGLQAGYTF. The DNA of the CDR3 is TGTGCCAGCAGCCTCGGACTTCAAGCTGGCTACACCTTC. Using reference TRBV7-9 and TRBJ1-2 for the parts outside the CDR3, the full variable domain is DTGVSQNPRHKITKRGQNVTFRCDPISEHNRLYWYRQTLGQGPEFLTYFQNEAQLEKSRLLSDRFSAERPKGSFSTLEIQRTEQGDSAMYLCASSLGLQAGYTFGSGTRLTVV.